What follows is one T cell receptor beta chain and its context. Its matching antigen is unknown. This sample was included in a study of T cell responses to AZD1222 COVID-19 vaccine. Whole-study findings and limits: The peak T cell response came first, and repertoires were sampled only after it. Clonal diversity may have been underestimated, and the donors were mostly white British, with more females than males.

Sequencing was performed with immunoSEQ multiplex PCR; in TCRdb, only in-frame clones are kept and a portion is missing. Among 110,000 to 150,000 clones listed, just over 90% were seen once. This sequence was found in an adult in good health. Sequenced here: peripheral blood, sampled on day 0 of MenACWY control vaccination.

The CDR3 loop is CASSDFGGGYTGELFF. The CDR3 nucleotides are TGTGCCAGCAGTGATTTTGGGGGGGGCTACACCGGGGAGCTGTTTTTT. V gene TRBV6-1 combines with J gene TRBJ2-2, with D perhaps TRBD2 (7 bases). The CDR3 loop spans 16 amino acids. With 3 bases removed from V and 3 bases from J, the gap between germline ends came to 14 bases. CDR1 and CDR2 from the germline V gene are MNHNS and SASEGT.